The 20 T cell receptor beta chains below were found in one sample sequenced in a study of cytomegalovirus exposure and HLA in healthy donors. The PCR had 60 Vbeta and 13 Jbeta primers. Sequenced by immunoSEQ multiplex PCR; TCRdb stores in-frame clones only, minus some. The profile shows some 110,000 clones, approximately 82% of them singletons. The sample was PBMCs. The receptors shown here come from a man aged 25-40 years in good health and CMV-seropositive.

CDR3: CASSPTGDEQYF. The CDR3, as DNA: TGTGCCAGCAGCCCCACGGGGGACGAGCAGTACTTC. The chain uses TRBV5-4 and TRBJ2-5; maybe TRBD2 (6 bases). The better agreement between TRBJ2-7 and the DNA end casts doubt on the J call. CDR1 and CDR2 (germline): SGHNT, YYREEE (reference sequence). This CDR3 region has 12 residues.

The chain uses TRBV5-4 and TRBJ2-7; 7 positions agree with TRBD1. Germline CDR1 is SGHNT and CDR2 is YYREEE (reference sequence). The length of the CDR3 is 14 residues. After removal of 2 bases from V and 5 bases from J, the junction contained 7 bases not matched to a gene. The CDR3 sequence: CASSFKGAGDEQYF. The DNA of the CDR3 is TGTGCCAGCAGCTTTAAGGGGGCCGGGGACGAGCAGTACTTC.

Only a few counts were recorded for this clone. This sequence joins TRBV6-4 and TRBJ2-2; tentatively, D is TRBD1 (6 bases). The CDR3 covers 15 residues. Germline V gene data show CDR1 as MRHNA and CDR2 as SNTAGT. V shed 6 bases and J shed 1 base, with 12 bases lying between them. CDR3 in amino acids: CASSQLTGNTGELFF. CDR3 nucleotide sequence: TGTGCCAGCAGCCAACTGACAGGGAACACCGGGGAGCTGTTTTTT.

The count of this clone is one. The V and J genes are TRBV7-3 and TRBJ1-6, with D unresolved. CDR3 length equals 14 residues. Trimming removed 0 bases from V and 10 bases from J, with 10 bases in between. CDR1 and CDR2 from the germline V gene are SGHTA and FQGTGA. The CDR3 DNA sequence: TGTGCCAGCAGCTTAACGGTCCAGAGGTCACCCCTCCACTTT. Protein sequence: CASSLTVQRSPLHF.

The chain links TRBV18 to TRBJ1-4, with a weak D call TRBD1 (6 bases). This CDR3 spans 13 amino acids. Germline assignment: CDR1 KGHSH and CDR2 LQKENI. V dropped 11 bases and J dropped 4 bases, with 14 bases sitting between them. The CDR3 here is CASARTVNEKLFF. The CDR3, as DNA: TGTGCCTCCGCCCGGACAGTTAATGAAAAACTGTTTTTT. Filled out from reference TRBV18 and TRBJ1-4, the complete variable domain reads NAGVMQNPRHLVRRRGQEARLRCSPMKGHSHVYWYRQLPEEGLKFMVYLQKENIIDESGMPKERFSAEFPKEGPSILRIQQVVRGDSAAYFCASARTVNEKLFFGSGTQLSVL.

The V gene is TRBV5-1, the J gene TRBJ2-2, with TRBD1 matching 9 bases. The germline V gene has CDR1 SGHRS and CDR2 YFSETQ. The CDR3 is 17 amino acids. After removal of 4 bases from V and 7 bases from J, the junction contained 14 bases not matched to a gene. The CDR3 region has the DNA TGCGCCAGCAGCGCAAGGGGAACAGGGGGCAGGAGCGGGGAGCTGTTTTTT. Translation gives CASSARGTGGRSGELFF.

The rearrangement links TRBV7-8 to TRBJ2-7, with a possible D match to TRBD1 (6 bases). The germline gives CDR1 SGHVS, CDR2 FQNEAQ. CDR3 size: 15 residues. V was clipped by 1 base and J by 4 bases, with 14 bases between them. The CDR3 sequence is CASSLVKAGTYEQYV. The DNA of the CDR3 is TGTGCCAGCAGCTTAGTGAAGGCAGGGACATACGAGCAGTACGTC.

The chain has TRBV30 and TRBJ1-3; TRBD1 agrees at 10 bases. This CDR3 is built from 14 residues. CDR1 GTSNPN and CDR2 SVGIG come from the germline V gene (reference sequence). Unmatched junction bases numbered 2, after V lost 4 bases and J lost 2 bases. CDR3 coding DNA: TGTGCCTGGAACGGACAGGGGGCTGGAAACACCATATATTTT. Translation gives CAWNGQGAGNTIYF.

This clone was detected once. The chain is built from TRBV19 and TRBJ2-3, with no clear D. Germline lookup yields CDR1 LNHDA and CDR2 SQIVND (reference sequence). Trimming cost V 6 bases and J 2 bases, with 9 bases left between them. The CDR3 spans 13 residues. DNA for the CDR3: TGTGCCAGTAGCCCCCCTTTCACAGATACGCAGTATTTT. This gives the protein CASSPPFTDTQYF. Full variable domain (missing parts from reference TRBV19 and TRBJ2-3): DGGITQSPKYLFRKEGQNVTLSCEQNLNHDAMYWYRQDPGQGLRLIYYSQIVNDFQKGDIAEGYSVSREKKESFPLTVTSAQKNPTAFYLCASSPPFTDTQYFGPGTRLTVL.

V is TRBV9 and J is TRBJ1-4, with 12 bases lining up with TRBD1. The V gene end was trimmed by 1 base and the J gene end by 8 bases; junction bases not matched to a gene: 6. This CDR3 is 16 amino acids long. Germline CDR1 and CDR2: SGDLS and YYNGEE. The CDR3 loop is CASSVSPGTGGEKLFF. CDR3 DNA sequence: TGTGCCAGCAGCGTATCCCCAGGGACAGGGGGCGAAAAACTGTTTTTT. The variable domain in full, with the rest retrieved from reference TRBV9 and TRBJ1-4, is DSGVTQTPKHLITATGQRVTLRCSPRSGDLSVYWYQQSLDQGLQFLIQYYNGEERAKGNILERFSAQQFPDLHSELNLSSLELGDSALYFCASSVSPGTGGEKLFFGSGTQLSVL.

V is TRBV5-1 and J is TRBJ1-4; D is perhaps TRBD1 (6 bases). In germline, CDR1 is SGHRS, CDR2 YFSETQ. Trimming removed 7 bases from V and 7 bases from J, with 14 bases in between. The CDR3 is made up of 13 amino acids. The CDR3 sequence is CASAQGRGEKLFF. The DNA for the CDR3 is TGCGCCAGCGCACAGGGAAGAGGTGAAAAACTGTTTTTT. The full variable domain, its missing parts supplied by reference TRBV5-1 and TRBJ1-4, is KAGVTQTPRYLIKTRGQQVTLSCSPISGHRSVSWYQQTPGQGLQFLFEYFSETQRNKGNFPGRFSGRQFSNSRSEMNVSTLELGDSALYLCASAQGRGEKLFFGSGTQLSVL.

This rearrangement joins TRBV11-3 to TRBJ1-2, with a tentative D call TRBD1 (6 bases). The V end lost 2 bases, the J end lost 2 bases, and 18 bases lay between the germline ends. Germline values: CDR1 SGHNT, CDR2 YENEEA. CDR3 length: 17 residues. The CDR3 region is CASSLFFSGDLNYGYTF. The CDR3 DNA follows: TGTGCCAGCAGCTTATTTTTCTCAGGGGATTTAAACTATGGCTACACCTTC. Full variable domain (rest looked up from reference TRBV11-3 and TRBJ1-2): EAGVVQSPRYKIIEKKQPVAFWCNPISGHNTLYWYLQNLGQGPELLIRYENEEAVDDSQLPKDRFSAERLKGVDSTLKIQPAELGDSAVYLCASSLFFSGDLNYGYTFGSGTRLTVV.

This chain connects TRBV30 to TRBJ1-2, with D possibly matching TRBD1 (5 bases). In germline, CDR1 is GTSNPN, CDR2 SVGIG (reference sequence). The CDR3 runs to 13 residues. V dropped 3 bases and J dropped 7 bases, with 15 bases sitting between them. This CDR3 reads CAWRGGGSGGYTF. DNA for the CDR3: TGTGCCTGGAGGGGTGGGGGTAGCGGTGGCTACACCTTC.

V gene TRBV7-8 combines with J gene TRBJ1-5, with TRBD1 matching 8 bases. The CDR3 totals 15 residues. V trimming: 6 bases; J trimming: 2 bases; junction bases outside the gene matches: 6. CDR1 SGHVS and CDR2 FQNEAQ come from the germline V gene. CDR3 region: CASSQPGQGNQPQHF. CDR3 DNA: TGTGCCAGCAGTCAACCGGGACAGGGCAATCAGCCCCAGCATTTT.

The chain uses TRBV18 and TRBJ2-7; 15 nucleotides match TRBD2. From germline, CDR1 is KGHSH and CDR2 LQKENI. The CDR3 consists of 14 residues. With V trimmed by 3 bases and J by 6 bases, 0 bases remained unmatched. The CDR3 DNA reads TGTGCCAGCTCACCGGGACTAGCGGGGGGCGAGCAGTACTTC. As protein: CASSPGLAGGEQYF.

This rearrangement joins TRBV5-1 to TRBJ2-5; maybe TRBD2 (6 bases). The V gene lost 4 bases and the J gene lost 3 bases, with 10 bases spanning the gap. CDR3 length: 13 residues. CDR1 SGHRS and CDR2 YFSETQ come from the germline V gene. CDR3 DNA sequence: TGCGCCAGCAGCCGAACGGGGGAAGAGACCCAGTACTTC. This gives the protein CASSRTGEETQYF.

J is TRBJ2-2 and V is TRBV5-1; D ambiguous. The germline V gene has CDR1 SGHRS and CDR2 YFSETQ. V shed 5 bases and J shed 0 bases, with 8 bases lying between them. The CDR3 spans 14 residues. CDR3 protein: CASRAAANTGELFF. In nucleotides, the CDR3 is TGCGCCAGCAGGGCGGCCGCGAACACCGGGGAGCTGTTTTTT.

J is TRBJ2-1 and V is TRBV7-2, with 9 nucleotides matching TRBD1. This CDR3 has 13 amino acids. CDR1 SGHTA and CDR2 FQGNSA come from the germline V gene. The J segment lost 2 bases and the V segment lost 8 bases, leaving 1 base of the junction unmatched. CDR3 coding DNA: TGTGCCAGCCGGGACAGGGCCTACAATGAGCAGTTCTTC. Protein: CASRDRAYNEQFF.

The chain combines TRBV5-4 with TRBJ2-5; TRBD1 matches 7 bases. The CDR3 is 15 amino acids. Looked up from germline, CDR1 is SGHNT and CDR2 is YYREEE (reference sequence). Unmatched junction bases numbered 7, after V lost 3 bases and J lost 2 bases. CDR3 bases: TGTGCCAGCAGCTACCGACAGGGCGGGCAAGAGACCCAGTACTTC. Protein: CASSYRQGGQETQYF.

This chain connects TRBV4-1 to TRBJ1-2; 9 bases match TRBD1. Germline V gives CDR1 MGHRA, CDR2 YSYEKL. With 2 bases clipped from V and 8 bases from J, the junction kept 9 bases outside the gene matches. There are 15 residues in the CDR3. The CDR3 loop reads CASSQPGQGSGGYTF. Here the CDR3 DNA reads TGCGCCAGCAGCCAACCGGGACAGGGATCGGGCGGCTACACCTTC.